The 27 T cell receptor beta chains below come from one sample, sequenced in a study of T cell changes during pregnancy in multiple sclerosis. Only in-frame clones appear in the TCRdb table, and some are missing; sequencing was by immunoSEQ multiplex PCR. The sample shows 95,000 to 100,000 clones, around 90% of them seen only once. Source: peripheral blood, taken in the second trimester of pregnancy. Receptor source: a female donor with multiple sclerosis, enrolled in a pregnancy study.

This clone appeared once. The chain has TRBV5-6 and TRBJ2-3; 8 bases are a match to TRBD1. V was clipped by 5 bases and J by 4 bases; unmatched bases: 9. This CDR3 is 15 amino acids long. Looked up from germline, CDR1 is SGHDT and CDR2 is YYEEEE. CDR3 in amino acids: CASSYLTGDADTQYF. The DNA for the CDR3 is TGTGCCAGCAGTTACCTGACAGGGGACGCAGATACGCAGTATTTT.

This rearrangement joins TRBV27 to TRBJ1-5, with unresolved D. Trimming pared 6 bases from V and 8 bases from J, leaving 17 bases between. The CDR3 is made up of 14 amino acids. The germline CDR1 and CDR2 sequences are MNHEY and SMNVEV (reference sequence). The CDR3 sequence is CASRVSSGMEPQHF. CDR3 sequence (DNA): TGTGCCAGCAGGGTTAGTTCGGGGATGGAGCCCCAGCATTTT.

This clone was recorded once. One end of the junction varies from germline; a read error may be responsible. The gene calls are TRBV7-7 and TRBJ2-3; 12 nucleotides align to TRBD2. The length of the CDR3 is 15 residues. Per the germline V gene, CDR1 is SSHAT and CDR2 is FNYEAQ (reference sequence). The DNA of the CDR3 is TGTGCTAGCAGCTTAACCCTAGCGGGAGGGGATACGCAGTATTTT. It specifies CASSLTLAGGDTQYF. The entire variable domain, with the rest obtained from reference TRBV7-7 and TRBJ2-3, is as follows: GAGVSQSPRYKVTKRGQDVTLRCDPISSHATLYWYQQALGQGPEFLTYFNYEAQPDKSGLPSDRFSAERPEGSISTLTIQRTEQRDSAMYRCASSLTLAGGDTQYFGPGTRLTVL.

V and J are TRBV19 and TRBJ1-5; the D gene is possibly TRBD1 (5 bases). This CDR3 spans 16 amino acids. V was shortened by 5 bases and J by 3 bases, with 17 bases between the two germline ends. The germline V gene encodes CDR1 LNHDA and CDR2 SQIVND (reference sequence). CDR3 sequence (DNA): TGTGCCAGTAGTTCCCTACAGGCGCCTAACAATCAGCCCCAGCATTTT. This gives the protein CASSSLQAPNNQPQHF.

This chain uses TRBV28 with TRBJ2-1; D ambiguous. Trimming left V 1 base short and J 12 bases short, with 10 bases between. The CDR3 extends over 12 amino acids. Germline V gene lookup returns CDR1 MDHEN and CDR2 SYDVKM. The CDR3 sequence: CASSLLPRGQFF. As DNA, the CDR3 is TGTGCCAGCAGTTTATTGCCTAGAGGGCAGTTCTTC.

The chain recombines TRBV6-6 with TRBJ1-5, with D unclear. V was trimmed by 0 bases and J by 7 bases, leaving 13 bases between them. The CDR3 length is 15 residues. Germline assignment: CDR1 MNHNY and CDR2 SVGAGI (reference sequence). Here the CDR3 reads CASSYSARSYQPQHF. CDR3 nucleotide sequence: TGTGCCAGCAGTTACTCGGCCAGGTCATACCAGCCCCAGCATTTT.

The chain is built from TRBV5-1 and TRBJ2-3, with 9 bases lining up with TRBD2. Germline V gene data show CDR1 as SGHRS and CDR2 as YFSETQ. V was clipped by 5 bases and J by 0 bases; unmatched bases: 7. This CDR3 spans 16 amino acids. CDR3 in DNA: TGCGCCAGCAGGAGACTGACTAGCGGCAGCACAGATACGCAGTATTTT. This sequence encodes CASRRLTSGSTDTQYF.

This rearrangement joins TRBV7-2 to TRBJ1-3; no reliable D call. The germline V gene encodes CDR1 SGHTA and CDR2 FQGNSA. V lost 5 bases and J 4 bases, leaving 18 bases between the germline ends. The CDR3 spans 16 residues. The CDR3 loop is CASSPLGLAAGNTIYF. Here the CDR3 DNA reads TGTGCCAGCAGCCCCTTAGGGTTAGCGGCAGGAAACACCATATATTTT.

This chain connects TRBV9 to TRBJ1-1; D might be TRBD1 (6 bases). The CDR3 totals 12 residues. Germline V lookup: CDR1 SGDLS, CDR2 YYNGEE. Between the trimmed V and J ends, which lost 3 bases and 9 bases, there was a span of 12 bases. In DNA, the CDR3 is TGTGCCAGCAGCGCCCCACAGGGTAAAGCTTTCTTT. Its translation: CASSAPQGKAFF.

The DNA of the CDR3 is TGTGCCAGCAGCTTGGTTGACAGGGCGAACTATGGCTACACCTTC. It encodes CASSLVDRANYGYTF. J is TRBJ1-2 and V is TRBV5-6, with 7 bases identical to TRBD1. The V and J ends lost 0 bases and 2 bases, in that order; junction bases with no gene match: 4. CDR1 SGHDT and CDR2 YYEEEE come from the germline V gene. CDR3 length equals 15 residues.

V gene TRBV7-2 combines with J gene TRBJ2-3; TRBD1 matches 8 bases. V lost 6 bases to trimming and J lost 1 base; unmatched junction nucleotides: 6. The CDR3 loop spans 15 amino acids. Germline assignment: CDR1 SGHTA and CDR2 FQGNSA. The CDR3 region is CASSTTGGGTDTQYF. DNA of the CDR3: TGTGCCAGCAGTACCACAGGGGGAGGCACAGATACGCAGTATTTT.

V gene TRBV5-6 combines with J gene TRBJ2-4; tentatively, D is TRBD2 (6 bases). The V gene's germline CDR1 is SGHDT and CDR2 YYEEEE. Trimming stripped 4 bases from V and 1 base from J, with 18 bases between. The CDR3 spans 17 residues. CDR3 sequence: CASSQGLPVVAKNIQYF. The CDR3 DNA reads as TGTGCCAGCAGCCAAGGACTACCCGTTGTCGCCAAAAACATTCAGTACTTC.

The chain links TRBV6-5 to TRBJ1-2; 9 bases are a match to TRBD1. Per the germline V gene, CDR1 is MNHEY and CDR2 is SVGAGI. The length of the CDR3 is 15 residues. V was clipped by 7 bases and J by 0 bases; unmatched bases: 6. The CDR3, as DNA: TGTGCCAGCACCATGGGACAGGGAGCTAACTATGGCTACACCTTC. Protein product: CASTMGQGANYGYTF.

The CDR3 sequence: CASSYSTGDSYEQYF. DNA of the CDR3: TGTGCCAGCAGTTACTCGACAGGGGACTCCTACGAGCAGTACTTC. The chain couples TRBV6-6 to TRBJ2-7; 8 bases line up with TRBD1. CDR1 and CDR2 from the germline V gene are MNHNY and SVGAGI (reference sequence). This CDR3 has 15 residues. Unmatched junction bases numbered 1, after V lost 0 bases and J lost 0 bases.

This clone has just a few counts. The chain is built from TRBV14 and TRBJ2-1; TRBD1 might be the D (5 bases). The germline gives CDR1 SGHDN, CDR2 FVKESK. V was clipped by 0 bases and J by 9 bases, with 12 bases between them. The CDR3 contains 14 residues. The CDR3 is CASSQELKGVEQFF. The CDR3 coding sequence is TGTGCCAGCAGCCAAGAATTGAAAGGGGTTGAGCAGTTCTTC.

This clone appeared a single time. V usage is TRBV6-1 and J usage is TRBJ2-3, with D possibly matching TRBD1 (6 bases). The CDR3 loop spans 14 amino acids. V was trimmed by 6 bases and J by 2 bases, leaving 12 bases between them. In germline, CDR1 is MNHNS, CDR2 SASEGT. The CDR3 reads CASRLGTTTDTQYF. The CDR3 nucleotides read TGTGCCAGCAGACTAGGGACAACCACAGATACGCAGTATTTT.

The sample holds one count of this clone. The CDR3 DNA follows: TGTGCCAGCAGAAGCCTACAGGGACGGATGAACACTGAAGCTTTCTTT. Protein: CASRSLQGRMNTEAFF. The chain is built from TRBV7-9 and TRBJ1-1; weak D call: TRBD1 (6 bases). The CDR3 covers 16 residues. The V end was cut by 6 bases, the J end by 0 bases, with 17 bases between. The germline gives CDR1 SEHNR, CDR2 FQNEAQ (reference sequence).

The rearrangement uses TRBV2 and TRBJ2-1; 7 nucleotides agree with TRBD1. The CDR3 length is 16 residues. Germline assignment: CDR1 SNHLY and CDR2 FYNNEI. The V segment lost 6 bases and the J segment 1 base; nucleotides outside the gene matches: 9. The CDR3 bases are TGTGCCAGCAGGAGAGACAGGGAAAGGTCCTACAATGAGCAGTTCTTC. Translation: CASRRDRERSYNEQFF.

This sequence joins TRBV28 and TRBJ2-7; TRBD2 agrees at 10 bases. Germline CDR1 reads MDHEN; CDR2 reads SYDVKM. The CDR3 consists of 14 residues. With 7 bases clipped from V and 4 bases from J, the junction kept 7 bases outside the gene matches. CDR3 sequence: CASNKREGLYEQYF. CDR3 sequence (DNA): TGTGCCAGCAACAAGCGGGAGGGCCTATACGAGCAGTACTTC. The full variable domain, with the rest looked up from reference TRBV28 and TRBJ2-7, is DVKVTQSSRYLVKRTGEKVFLECVQDMDHENMFWYRQDPGLGLRLIYFSYDVKMKEKGDIPEGYSVSREKKERFSLILESASTNQTSMYLCASNKREGLYEQYFGPGTRLTVT.

The chain uses TRBV2 and TRBJ2-7; unclear D gene. Germline CDR1 and CDR2: SNHLY and FYNNEI. This CDR3 spans 14 amino acids. Deletions cut 4 bases from V and 0 bases from J, with 10 bases between. The CDR3: CASSARMLSYEQYF. CDR3 nucleotide sequence: TGTGCCAGCAGTGCGCGGATGCTCTCCTACGAGCAGTACTTC.

The chain recombines TRBV7-6 with TRBJ1-2, with 10 bases lining up with TRBD1. V dropped 2 bases and J dropped 7; count of bases not matched to a gene: 10. CDR3 length: 16 residues. Germline lookup yields CDR1 SGHVS and CDR2 FNYEAQ. CDR3 coding DNA: TGTGCCAGCAGCTTATCCCGGGACAGGGGTGTAGTTGGCTACACCTTC. Its translation: CASSLSRDRGVVGYTF.

This clone was counted between two and nine times. The chain uses TRBV4-1 and TRBJ2-2; weak D call: TRBD2 (6 bases). V shed 3 bases and J shed 7 bases, with 18 bases lying between them. Germline V gene lookup returns CDR1 MGHRA and CDR2 YSYEKL. There are 16 residues in the CDR3. The CDR3 DNA sequence: TGCGCCAGCAGCCATCAAAGGGACTGGGGGAACGGGGAGCTGTTTTTT. Protein product: CASSHQRDWGNGELFF.

The chain uses TRBV6-6 and TRBJ2-1; D may be TRBD2 (6 bases). V was cut by 6 bases and J by 0 bases, with 15 bases left in between. Germline CDR1 reads MNHNY; CDR2 reads SVGAGI (reference sequence). This CDR3 region has 16 residues. The CDR3 here is CASRLGRRSSYNEQFF. The CDR3 DNA is TGTGCCAGCAGACTTGGGAGGCGGAGCTCCTACAATGAGCAGTTCTTC.

There are a few counts of this clone. The genes are TRBV5-1 and TRBJ2-1; a possible D gene is TRBD2 (6 bases). The CDR3 consists of 19 residues. CDR1 is SGHRS and CDR2 is YFSETQ in the germline V gene. V lost 0 bases, J lost 0 bases, and 19 bases lay in between. CDR3 loop: CASSLAREAGPRSYNEQFF. The CDR3 coding sequence is TGCGCCAGCAGCTTGGCAAGGGAAGCGGGCCCACGCTCCTACAATGAGCAGTTCTTC.

The chain links TRBV7-9 to TRBJ2-7, with TRBD1 matching over 7 bases. V trimming: 5 bases; J trimming: 6 bases; junction bases outside the gene matches: 7. The CDR3 loop spans 13 amino acids. The V gene's germline CDR1 is SEHNR and CDR2 FQNEAQ (reference sequence). The DNA for the CDR3 is TGTGCCAGCAGCCCGACAGGGACCGGCGAGCAGTACTTC. Its translation: CASSPTGTGEQYF.

V and J are TRBV14 and TRBJ2-6, with D possibly matching TRBD1 (5 bases). V was trimmed by 3 bases and J by 4 bases, leaving 16 bases between them. Germline V lookup: CDR1 SGHDN, CDR2 FVKESK. This CDR3 spans 17 amino acids. Here the CDR3 reads CASSQAQAAWGANVLTF. In DNA, the CDR3 is TGTGCCAGCAGCCAGGCACAGGCCGCTTGGGGGGCCAACGTCCTGACTTTC.

This chain uses TRBV29-1 with TRBJ2-3; the match to TRBD1 covers 9 bases. Germline values: CDR1 SQVTM, CDR2 ANQGSEA. CDR3 length: 15 residues. V lost 6 bases and J lost 2; bases outside the gene matches: 9. CDR3 amino acids: CSVSGTGTPTDTQYF. The DNA of the CDR3 is TGCAGCGTCTCCGGGACAGGGACCCCCACAGATACGCAGTATTTT.